Reported below is one TCR beta chain. Its target is not known. The data derive from a study of T cell responses to AZD1222 COVID-19 vaccine. Overall study results and limits: Elevations in Spike-specific TCR breadth and depth followed administration of two AZD1222 doses. Samples come after the peak T cell response, not at day 14.

Between the trimmed V and J ends, which lost 6 bases and 6 bases, there was a span of 21 bases. CDR3 length: 15 residues. CDR1 SNHLY and CDR2 FYNNEI come from the germline V gene. The repertoire was sequenced with immunoSEQ multiplex PCR; TCRdb's copy has only in-frame clones and lacks some. The sample lists 35,000 to 50,000 clones, approximately 88% occurring once. The origin of this receptor is an adult who received the AZD1222 COVID-19 vaccine. V and J are TRBV2 and TRBJ2-7, with D maybe TRBD1 (8 bases). The sample here was peripheral blood, taken 28 days after the second AZD1222 dose. The CDR3 region is CASRPKQGGLGEQYF. Written as DNA, the CDR3 is TGTGCCAGCAGACCGAAACAGGGGGGGTTGGGCGAGCAGTACTTC.